This T cell receptor beta chain comes out of a study of radiotherapy plus CTLA-4 blockade in lung cancer. Study-wide background: Objective responses emerged in under 20% of patients, and 30% to 40% attained disease control.

Study results and caveats: TCR clones from tumors expanded in blood after radiotherapy plus ipilimumab. According to reports, early shifts in blood T cell clones, alongside interferon-beta, forecast response most accurately.

Note on this clone: Its antigen is currently unknown.

Chemo-refractory metastatic non-small-cell lung cancer patients received focal radiation with ipilimumab CTLA-4 blockade. Assay used: immunoSEQ multiplex PCR; TCRdb lists only in-frame clones, some missing. The table shows approximately 99,000 clones, with around 90% occurring only once. The CDR3 extends over 12 amino acids. V lost 1 base and J lost 5, with 5 bases in between. Germline-derived CDR1 and CDR2 are KGHSH and LQKENI. This sequence originates from a human donor with non-small cell lung cancer that progressed on radiotherapy plus ipilimumab. The starting material was peripheral blood, obtained from a patient treated with radiotherapy plus ipilimumab. V gene TRBV18 combines with J gene TRBJ1-1; D call uncertain. CDR3 DNA sequence: TGTGCCAGCTCACCACAGGGAACTGAAGCTTTCTTT. As protein: CASSPQGTEAFF.